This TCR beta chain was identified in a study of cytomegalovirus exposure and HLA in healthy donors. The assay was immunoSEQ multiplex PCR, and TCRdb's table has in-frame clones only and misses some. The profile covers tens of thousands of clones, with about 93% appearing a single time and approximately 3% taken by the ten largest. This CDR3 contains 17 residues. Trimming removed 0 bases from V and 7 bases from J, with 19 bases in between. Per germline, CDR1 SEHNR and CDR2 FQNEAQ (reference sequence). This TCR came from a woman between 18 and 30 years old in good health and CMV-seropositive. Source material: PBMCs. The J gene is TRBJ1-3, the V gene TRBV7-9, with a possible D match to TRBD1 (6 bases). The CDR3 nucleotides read TGTGCCAGCAGCTTAGCGATCGGGGGGCGCCGGGGGAACACCATATATTTT. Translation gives CASSLAIGGRRGNTIYF. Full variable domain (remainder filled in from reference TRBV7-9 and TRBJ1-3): DTGVSQNPRHKITKRGQNVTFRCDPISEHNRLYWYRQTLGQGPEFLTYFQNEAQLEKSRLLSDRFSAERPKGSFSTLEIQRTEQGDSAMYLCASSLAIGGRRGNTIYFGEGSWLTVV.